This T cell receptor (beta chain) came from a study of cytomegalovirus exposure and HLA in healthy donors. Overall study results and limits: A highly shared variant cluster was judged a likely technical artifact.

The CDR3 spans 14 residues. Germline trimming cut 3 bases from V and 10 bases from J; bases unmatched to any gene: 3. The germline gives CDR1 KGHSH, CDR2 LQKENI. Primers included in the PCR were 60 Vbeta and 13 Jbeta primers. Measured with immunoSEQ multiplex PCR; TCRdb has only the in-frame clones, and not every one. The sample comprises around 270,000 clones, about 80% of which are singletons, and about 0.3% rests with the top ten. Comments on this clone: Its target is not known.

What was sequenced was PBMCs. This receptor was identified in a girl aged 2 to 10 in good health and CMV-seronegative. This rearrangement joins TRBV18 to TRBJ2-1, with 13 bases identical to TRBD2. CDR3 in amino acids: CASSPPGLAGEQFF. CDR3 sequence (DNA): TGTGCCAGCTCACCTCCGGGACTAGCGGGGGAGCAGTTCTTC.